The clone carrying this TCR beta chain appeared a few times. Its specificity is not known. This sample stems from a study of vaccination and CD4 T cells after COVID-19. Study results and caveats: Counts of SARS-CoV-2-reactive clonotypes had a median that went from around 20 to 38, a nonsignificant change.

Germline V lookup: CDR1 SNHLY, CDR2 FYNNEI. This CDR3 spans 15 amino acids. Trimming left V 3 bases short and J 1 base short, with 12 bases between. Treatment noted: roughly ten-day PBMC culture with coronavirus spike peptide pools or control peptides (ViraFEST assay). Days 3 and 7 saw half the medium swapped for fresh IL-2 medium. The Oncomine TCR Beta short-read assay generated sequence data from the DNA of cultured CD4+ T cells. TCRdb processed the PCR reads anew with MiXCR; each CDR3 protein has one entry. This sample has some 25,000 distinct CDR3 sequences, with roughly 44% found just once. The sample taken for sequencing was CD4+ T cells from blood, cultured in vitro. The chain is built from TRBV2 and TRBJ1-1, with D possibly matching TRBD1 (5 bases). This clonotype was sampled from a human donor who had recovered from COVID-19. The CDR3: CASSDSRRENTEAFF. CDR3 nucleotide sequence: TGTGCCAGCAGTGATTCGCGCAGGGAGAACACTGAAGCTTTCTTT. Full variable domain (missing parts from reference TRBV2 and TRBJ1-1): EPEVTQTPSHQVTQMGQEVILRCVPISNHLYFYWYRQILGQKVEFLVSFYNNEISEKSEIFDDQFSVERPDGSNFTLKIRSTKLEDSAMYFCASSDSRRENTEAFFGQGTRLTVV.